Shown below are 9 T cell receptor beta chains from a single sample sequenced in a study of shared clonotypes between healthy human individuals (dated by TCRdb to the early 2020s). Preparation of the library involved the immunoSEQ multiplex PCR assay. TCRdb limited this immuneACCESS table to in-frame rearrangements with V and J called. A share of clones is missing; checked studies link under half to unresolved V genes, and the rest is unexplained. The sample table lists some 2,500,000 clones, approximately 90% of them with a count of one. The ten largest clonotypes hold 0.3% to 0.45% of the sample. The specimen sequenced was naive CD4+ T cells from PBMCs. In the paper's terms, the cell subset or site label means: CD45RA+ positively selected. These receptor sequences come from a man between 18 and 29 years old in good health. Some clones in this sample may be carry-over from other donors' samples.

The J gene is TRBJ2-7, the V gene TRBV6-1; possibly TRBD1 for D (7 bases). This CDR3 is 15 amino acids long. The germline V gene has CDR1 MNHNS and CDR2 SASEGT. Trimming took 2 bases from V and 2 from J, leaving 13 bases between them. CDR3 bases: TGTGCCAGCAGTGAATTGGAGGGGGCCGCCTACGAGCAGTACTTC. Protein sequence: CASSELEGAAYEQYF.

This sequence joins TRBV27 and TRBJ1-2, with D possibly being TRBD1 (5 bases). Trimming removed 5 bases at V and 2 bases at J, with 9 bases between. The germline V gene has CDR1 MNHEY and CDR2 SMNVEV (reference sequence). There are 13 residues in the CDR3. The CDR3 spells CASSPTENYGYTF. The CDR3 DNA reads TGTGCCAGCAGTCCGACAGAGAACTATGGCTACACCTTC.

CDR3 sequence: CASSLPGLNRETQYF. The CDR3 DNA follows: TGTGCCAGCAGTTTGCCAGGGCTCAATAGGGAGACCCAGTACTTC. V usage is TRBV28 and J usage is TRBJ2-5; tentative D call: TRBD1 (5 bases). The V end was cut by 3 bases, the J end by 5 bases, with 16 bases between. CDR3 length: 15 residues. Germline lookup yields CDR1 MDHEN and CDR2 SYDVKM.

CDR3 in amino acids: CASSPPGISSSYEQYF. CDR3 nucleotides: TGTGCCAGCTCACCACCGGGGATTAGCAGCTCCTACGAGCAGTACTTC. The chain links TRBV18 to TRBJ2-7, with D unclear. V gave up 0 bases and J gave up 0 bases, with 12 bases separating them. Germline loops: CDR1 KGHSH, CDR2 LQKENI. The CDR3 consists of 16 residues.

This sequence joins TRBV28 and TRBJ2-1, with 9 bases lining up with TRBD1. The CDR3 is made up of 15 amino acids. CDR1 MDHEN and CDR2 SYDVKM come from the germline V gene. Trimming at V came to 5 bases and at J to 9 bases, leaving 11 bases not matched to a gene. This CDR3 is CASSTPGQGWVEQFF. CDR3 bases: TGTGCCAGCAGTACACCGGGACAGGGTTGGGTTGAGCAGTTCTTC.

This clone appeared a few times. The V and J genes are TRBV29-1 and TRBJ1-5; D is uncertain. Germline V lookup: CDR1 SQVTM, CDR2 ANQGSEA. V lost 6 bases and J 3 bases, leaving 9 bases between the germline ends. The CDR3 loop spans 12 amino acids. The DNA of the CDR3 is TGCAGCGTCCAGATTGCCAATCAGCCCCAGCATTTT. As protein: CSVQIANQPQHF.

The chain couples TRBV6-1 to TRBJ1-3; TRBD1 agrees at 9 bases. CDR1 MNHNS and CDR2 SASEGT come from the germline V gene. The ends lost 4 bases at V and 1 base at J; junction bases unmatched: 8. This CDR3 has 17 residues. Here the CDR3 DNA reads TGTGCCAGCAGTGTTGGGACAGGGCCCCGATCTGGAAACACCATATATTTT. This gives the protein CASSVGTGPRSGNTIYF.

V usage is TRBV29-1 and J usage is TRBJ1-2; D is perhaps TRBD1 (5 bases). CDR1 and CDR2 (germline): SQVTM, ANQGSEA. Trimming left V 4 bases short and J 8 bases short, with 14 bases between. The CDR3 is 12 residues long. CDR3 residues: CSVVEGTYGYTF. The CDR3 region has the DNA TGCAGCGTTGTGGAGGGGACCTACGGCTACACCTTC.

V usage is TRBV6-5 and J usage is TRBJ2-3; D not resolved. Trimming pared 0 bases from V and 2 bases from J, leaving 9 bases between. Germline V gene sequence: CDR1 MNHEY, CDR2 SVGAGI. The CDR3 has 15 residues. This CDR3 is CASSYSADPTDTQYF. The CDR3 region has the DNA TGTGCCAGCAGTTACTCGGCAGATCCCACAGATACGCAGTATTTT.